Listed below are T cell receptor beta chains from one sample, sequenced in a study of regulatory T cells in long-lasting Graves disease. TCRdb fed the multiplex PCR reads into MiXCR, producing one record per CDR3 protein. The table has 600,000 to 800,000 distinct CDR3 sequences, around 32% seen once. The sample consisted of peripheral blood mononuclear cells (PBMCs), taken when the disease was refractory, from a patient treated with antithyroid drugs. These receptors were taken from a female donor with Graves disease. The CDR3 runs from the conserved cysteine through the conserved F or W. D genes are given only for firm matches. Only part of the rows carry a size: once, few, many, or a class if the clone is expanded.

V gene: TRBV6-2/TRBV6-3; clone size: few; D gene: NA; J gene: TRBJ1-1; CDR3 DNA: TGTGCCAGCAGTTACCGCGCGGCGGGGGAATATTTTTATACTGAAGCTTTCTTT; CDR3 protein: CASSYRAAGEYFYTEAFF
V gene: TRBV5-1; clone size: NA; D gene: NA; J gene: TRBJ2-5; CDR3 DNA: TGCGCCAGCAGCAGCGGGCCGCGGGAGACCCAGTACTTC; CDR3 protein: CASSSGPRETQYF
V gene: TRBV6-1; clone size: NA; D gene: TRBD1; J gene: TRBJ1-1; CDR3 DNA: TGTGCCACCCGGCAGGGGGTTCGAGGCACTGAAGCTTTCTTT; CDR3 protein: CATRQGVRGTEAFF
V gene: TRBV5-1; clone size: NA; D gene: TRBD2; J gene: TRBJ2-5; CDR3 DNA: TGCGCCAGCAGCTCTCTAGCGGGAGGGCATGAGACCCAGTACTTC; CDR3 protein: CASSSLAGGHETQYF
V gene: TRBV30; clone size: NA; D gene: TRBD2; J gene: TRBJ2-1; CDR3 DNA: TGTGCCTGGTCGAGCGGGAGGGACAATGAGCAGTTCTTC; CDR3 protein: CAWSSGRDNEQFF
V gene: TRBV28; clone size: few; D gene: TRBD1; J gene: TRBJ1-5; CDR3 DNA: TGTGCCAGCAGTGCCCGACAGGGAGGAGGGCCCCAGCATTTT; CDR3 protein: CASSARQGGGPQHF
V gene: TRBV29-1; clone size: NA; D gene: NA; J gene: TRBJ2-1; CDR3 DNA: TGCAGCGTCGCTCAAAGGGGGCAGTTCTTC; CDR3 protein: CSVAQRGQFF
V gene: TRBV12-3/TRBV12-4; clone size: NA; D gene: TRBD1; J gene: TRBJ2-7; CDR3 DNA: TGTGCCAGCACCCCCGGGACAGGGGCCTTTGGGAGCGAGCAGTACTTC; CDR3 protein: CASTPGTGAFGSEQYF
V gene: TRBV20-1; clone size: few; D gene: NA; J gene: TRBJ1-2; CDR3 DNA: TGCAGTGCTAGAGATCACGGGGGGCCCTATGGCTACACCTTC; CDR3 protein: CSARDHGGPYGYTF
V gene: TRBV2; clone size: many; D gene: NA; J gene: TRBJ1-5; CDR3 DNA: TGTGCCAGCACCGAAGGCCGGACAGACAATCAGCCCCAGCATTTT; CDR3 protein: CASTEGRTDNQPQHF
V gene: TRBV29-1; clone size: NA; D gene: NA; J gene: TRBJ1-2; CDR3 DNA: TGCAGCGTTGTAAGCGGGTTGGCGACCTATGGCTACACCTTC; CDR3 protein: CSVVSGLATYGYTF
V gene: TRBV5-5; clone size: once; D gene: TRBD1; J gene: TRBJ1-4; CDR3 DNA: TGTGCCAGCAGCATTACAGGGGTATCTAATGAAAAACTGTTTTTT; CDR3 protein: CASSITGVSNEKLFF
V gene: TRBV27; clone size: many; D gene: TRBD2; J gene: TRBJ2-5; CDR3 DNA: TGTGCCAGCAGCAGGACTAGCGGGGGGGAGACCCAGTACTTC; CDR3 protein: CASSRTSGGETQYF
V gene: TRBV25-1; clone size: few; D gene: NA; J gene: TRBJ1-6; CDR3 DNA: TGTGCCAGCAGTGAATACGGCAGCGGCTCCTATAATTCACCCCTCCACTTT; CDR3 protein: CASSEYGSGSYNSPLHF
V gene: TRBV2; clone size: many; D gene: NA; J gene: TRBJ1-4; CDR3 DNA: TGTGCCAGCAGTGACTACGGACTGTCGGAAAAACTGTTTTTT; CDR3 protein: CASSDYGLSEKLFF
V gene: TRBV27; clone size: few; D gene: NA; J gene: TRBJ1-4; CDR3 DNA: TGTGCCAGCAGTCCCGGAGGTGGCAGGTTCGGTGAAAAACTGTTTTTT; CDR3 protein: CASSPGGGRFGEKLFF
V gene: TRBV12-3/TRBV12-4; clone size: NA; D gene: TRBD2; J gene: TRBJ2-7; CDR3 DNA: TGTGCCAGCAGCCCGGGACTAGCCGCCGAGCAGTACTTC; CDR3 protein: CASSPGLAAEQYF
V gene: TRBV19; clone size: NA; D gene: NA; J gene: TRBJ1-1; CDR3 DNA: TGTGCCAGTAGTATAGATACGGAGACTGAAGCTTTCTTT; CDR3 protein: CASSIDTETEAFF
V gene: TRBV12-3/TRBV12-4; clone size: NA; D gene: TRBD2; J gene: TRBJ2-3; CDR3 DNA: TGTGCCAGCAGTTTACTGGCTAGCGGGAGGGCCAGCACAGATACGCAGTATTTT; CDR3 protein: CASSLLASGRASTDTQYF
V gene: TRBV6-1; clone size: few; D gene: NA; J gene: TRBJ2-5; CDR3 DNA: TGTGCCAGCAGTGCGATTGGGGGCCACCAAGAGACCCAGTACTTC; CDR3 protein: CASSAIGGHQETQYF
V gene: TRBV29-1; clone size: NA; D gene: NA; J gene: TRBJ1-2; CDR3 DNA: TGCAGCGGGGAGGTACCGGGATCCTATGGCTACACCTTC; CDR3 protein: CSGEVPGSYGYTF
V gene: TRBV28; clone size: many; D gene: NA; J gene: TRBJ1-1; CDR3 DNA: TGTGCCAGCACCTCTCAGGGGAGTGAAGCTTTCTTT; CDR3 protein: CASTSQGSEAFF
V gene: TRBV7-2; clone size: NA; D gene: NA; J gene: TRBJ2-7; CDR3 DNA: TGTGCCAGCAGCTTAGCGCTGGGAAGTTGGGAGCAGTACTTC; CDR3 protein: CASSLALGSWEQYF
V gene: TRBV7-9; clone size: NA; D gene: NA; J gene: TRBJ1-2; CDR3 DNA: TGTGCCAGCAGCCCGCCGGTAGGGCGAGGCTACACCTTC; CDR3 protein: CASSPPVGRGYTF
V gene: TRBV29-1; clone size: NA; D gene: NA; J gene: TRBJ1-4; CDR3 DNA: TGCAGCGCCTTTTTTCTCGAATCTAATGAAAAACTGTTTTTT; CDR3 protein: CSAFFLESNEKLFF
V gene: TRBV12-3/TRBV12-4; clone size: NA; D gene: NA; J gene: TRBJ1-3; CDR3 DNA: TGTGCCAGCAGATATGGGGGAAACACCATATATTTT; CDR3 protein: CASRYGGNTIYF
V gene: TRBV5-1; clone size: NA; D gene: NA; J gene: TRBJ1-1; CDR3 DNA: TGCGCCAGCCAGGGGTCCGAGAACACTGAAGCTTTCTTT; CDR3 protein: CASQGSENTEAFF
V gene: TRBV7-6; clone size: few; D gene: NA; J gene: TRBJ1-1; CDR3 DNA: TGTGCCAGCAGCCCAGGCGTACCGGGACATTTTAACACTGAAGCTTTCTTT; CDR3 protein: CASSPGVPGHFNTEAFF
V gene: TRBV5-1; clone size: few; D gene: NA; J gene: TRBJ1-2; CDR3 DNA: TGCGCCAGCAGCTTGGTGGAGTCCGGCTATGGCTACACCTTC; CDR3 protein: CASSLVESGYGYTF
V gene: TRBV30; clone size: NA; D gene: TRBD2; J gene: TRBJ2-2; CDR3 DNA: TGTGCCGAGAACCCAGGCGGGGGCGGGGAGCTGTTTTTT; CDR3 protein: CAENPGGGGELFF
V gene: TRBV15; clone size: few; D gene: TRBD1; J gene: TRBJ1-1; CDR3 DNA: TGTGCCACCAGCAGAGGAGACCCCGGGACAGGGCTTATGAACACTGAAGCTTTCTTT; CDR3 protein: CATSRGDPGTGLMNTEAFF
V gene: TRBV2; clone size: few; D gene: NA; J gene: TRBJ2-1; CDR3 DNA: TGTGCCAGCATAGGTTGGACAGAGATCGATGAGCAGTTCTTC; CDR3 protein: CASIGWTEIDEQFF
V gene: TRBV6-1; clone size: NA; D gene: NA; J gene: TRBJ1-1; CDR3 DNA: TGTGCCAGCAGTGCGGGAATAGGGTACACTGAAGCTTTCTTT; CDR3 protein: CASSAGIGYTEAFF
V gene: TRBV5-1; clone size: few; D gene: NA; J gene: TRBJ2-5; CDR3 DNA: TGCGCCAGCAGCACCTTACCTTATCCCCAAGAGACCCAGTACTTC; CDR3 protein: CASSTLPYPQETQYF
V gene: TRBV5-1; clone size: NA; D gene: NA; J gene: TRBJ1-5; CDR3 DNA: TGCGCCAGCAGCTTGAATCTCAATCAGCCCCAGCATTTT; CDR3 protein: CASSLNLNQPQHF
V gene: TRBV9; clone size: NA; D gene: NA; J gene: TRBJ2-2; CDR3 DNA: TGTGCCAGCAGTGCCGGGAGTTCCACCGGGGAGCTGGTTTTT; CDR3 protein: CASSAGSSTGELVF
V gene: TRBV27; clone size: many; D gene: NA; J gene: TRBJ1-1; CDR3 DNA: TGTGCCAGCAGTTTTAATGGGAACACTGAAGCTTTCTTT; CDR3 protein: CASSFNGNTEAFF
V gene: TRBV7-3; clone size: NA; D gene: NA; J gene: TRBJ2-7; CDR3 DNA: TGTGCCAGCAGCCCAAGCACCGAAAGAGGGCACTTGCAGTACTTC; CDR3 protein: CASSPSTERGHLQYF
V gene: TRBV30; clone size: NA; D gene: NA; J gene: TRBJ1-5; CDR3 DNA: TGTGCCTGGAGTCGGAGGCGGGACCAGGCCCAGCATTTT; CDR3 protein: CAWSRRRDQAQHF
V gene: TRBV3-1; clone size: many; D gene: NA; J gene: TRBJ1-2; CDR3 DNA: TGTGCCAGCAGCCAAGGGATGGACCCCTATGGCTACACCTTC; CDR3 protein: CASSQGMDPYGYTF
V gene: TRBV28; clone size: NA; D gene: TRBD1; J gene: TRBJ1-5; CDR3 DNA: TGTGCCAGCAGAGGCGAGACAGGGGGCAATCAGCCCCAGCATTTT; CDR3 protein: CASRGETGGNQPQHF
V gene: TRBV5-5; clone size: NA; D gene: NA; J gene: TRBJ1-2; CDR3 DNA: TGTGCCAGCAGCTTGGTGCTCGGGACCTATGGCTACACCTTC; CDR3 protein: CASSLVLGTYGYTF
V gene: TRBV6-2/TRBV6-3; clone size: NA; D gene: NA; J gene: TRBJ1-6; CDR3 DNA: TGTGCCAGCAGTGAAGCGACAGCCCATAATTCACCCCTCCACTTT; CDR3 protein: CASSEATAHNSPLHF